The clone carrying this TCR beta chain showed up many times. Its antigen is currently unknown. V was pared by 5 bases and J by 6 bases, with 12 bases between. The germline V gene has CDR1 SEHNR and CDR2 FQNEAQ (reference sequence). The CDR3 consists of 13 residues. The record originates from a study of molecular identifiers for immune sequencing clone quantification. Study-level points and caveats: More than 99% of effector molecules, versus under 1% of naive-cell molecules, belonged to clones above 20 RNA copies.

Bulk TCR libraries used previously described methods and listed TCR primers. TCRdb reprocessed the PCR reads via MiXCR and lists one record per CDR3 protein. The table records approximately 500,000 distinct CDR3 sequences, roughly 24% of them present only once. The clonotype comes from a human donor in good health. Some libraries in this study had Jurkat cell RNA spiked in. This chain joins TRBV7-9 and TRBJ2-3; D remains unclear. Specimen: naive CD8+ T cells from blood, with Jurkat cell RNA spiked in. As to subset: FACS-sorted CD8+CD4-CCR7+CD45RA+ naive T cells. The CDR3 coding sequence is TGTGCCAGCAGCCCCCCTCTACTCGATACGCAGTATTTT. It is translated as CASSPPLLDTQYF.